This T cell receptor (beta chain) derives from a study of molecular identifiers for immune sequencing clone quantification. MiXCR, applied by TCRdb to the PCR reads, yields one record per CDR3 protein. Here the sample spans some 93,000 distinct CDR3 sequences, around 23% being singletons. The CDR3 has 14 residues. Germline-derived CDR1 and CDR2 are GTSNPN and SVGIG (reference sequence). Comments on this clonotype: One end of the junction varies from germline; a read error may be responsible.

What was sequenced was naive CD8+ T cells from blood, with Jurkat cell RNA spiked in. Subset indicated: FACS-sorted CD8+CD4-CCR7+CD45RA+ naive T cells. This rearrangement joins TRBV30 to TRBJ2-1, with 7 bases aligning to TRBD2. This receptor was identified in a human donor in good health. Some libraries in this study had Jurkat cell RNA spiked in. The CDR3 nucleotides read TGTGCCTGGACAGGCGGGAGCGTTGACAATGCGCAGTTCTTC. Encoded protein: CAWTGGSVDNAQFF.